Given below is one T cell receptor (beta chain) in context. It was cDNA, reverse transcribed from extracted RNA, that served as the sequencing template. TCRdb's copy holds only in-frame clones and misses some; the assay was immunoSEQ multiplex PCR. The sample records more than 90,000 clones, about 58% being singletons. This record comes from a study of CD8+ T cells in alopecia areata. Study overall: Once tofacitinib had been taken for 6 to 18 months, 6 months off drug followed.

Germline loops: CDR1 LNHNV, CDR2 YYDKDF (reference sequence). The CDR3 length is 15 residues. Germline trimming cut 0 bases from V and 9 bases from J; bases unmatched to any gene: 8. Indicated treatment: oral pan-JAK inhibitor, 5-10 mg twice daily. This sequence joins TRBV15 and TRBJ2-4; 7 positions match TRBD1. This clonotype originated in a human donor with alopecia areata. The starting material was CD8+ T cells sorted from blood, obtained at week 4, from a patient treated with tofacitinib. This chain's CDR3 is CATSRDRGTDPIQYF. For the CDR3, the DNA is TGTGCCACCAGCAGAGATCGTGGGACAGATCCCATTCAGTACTTC.